Sequencing of this T cell receptor beta chain was carried out in a study of blood T cell repertoires in COVID-19. Study details: T cells, B-cell-depleted T cells, or PBMCs provided the cDNA or gDNA that served as material.

Original handling: Counts of nucleated cells, estimated from reference gene primer amplification, were obtained. The repertoire was sequenced with immunoSEQ multiplex PCR; TCRdb's copy has only in-frame clones and lacks some. V, J and clone size are taken as reported in that table, and D and trimming were inferred from the DNA itself. The repertoire consists of some 250,000 clones, with around 80% occurring once and the leading ten covering roughly 30%. This sequence was found in a man aged 35 to 55 with acute or convalescent COVID-19. The sample was peripheral blood.

The DNA of the CDR3 is TGTGCCAGCTCACACTCTCATAATTCACCCCTCCACTTT. Its protein product is CASSHSHNSPLHF. The chain combines TRBV18 with TRBJ1-6; D gene ambiguous. Deletions cut 4 bases from V and 5 bases from J, with 6 bases between. Germline V CDR1 and CDR2: KGHSH, LQKENI. This CDR3 has 13 residues.